This T cell receptor (beta chain) was captured in a study of tumor-infiltrating lymphocytes in oesophageal squamous cell carcinoma. Each CDR3 protein gets one entry after TCRdb re-called the PCR reads with MiXCR. The sample has fewer than 20,000 distinct CDR3 sequences; roughly 47% are singletons. Germline CDR1 and CDR2: SGHTA and FQGTGA. The CDR3 spans 13 residues. The J gene is TRBJ2-1, the V gene TRBV7-3; D is undetermined. The DNA end lines up better with TRBJ2-7; the J call may be wrong. This TCR came from a male donor with esophageal squamous cell carcinoma. Source material: esophageal tumor tissue. CDR3 DNA sequence: TGTGCCAGCAGCTTAAACCTCCGGGCCGAGCAGTACTTC. Protein sequence: CASSLNLRAEQYF.